This T cell receptor beta chain was documented in a study of neoadjuvant nivolumab and ipilimumab in lung cancer. Study-wide results and caveats: Only two of four nivolumab-treated tumors gained richness and clonality by surgery.

In regard to this clone: Antigen unknown.

Generated by immunoSEQ multiplex PCR, the TCRdb table keeps only in-frame clones and is missing some. The sample records 18,000 or so clones, almost 80% being singletons. This CDR3 has 14 residues. Per germline, CDR1 MNHEY and CDR2 SVGAGI. Deletions cut 0 bases from V and 1 base from J, with 7 bases between. The receptor was isolated from an adult with non-small cell lung cancer. The starting material was tumor tissue, obtained after neoadjuvant nivolumab, alone or with ipilimumab, at or shortly before surgery. V is TRBV6-5 and J is TRBJ2-7; unclear D gene. The CDR3 bases are TGTGCCAGCAGTTACTCCTGGATGTCCTACGAGCAGTACTTC. This codes for CASSYSWMSYEQYF.